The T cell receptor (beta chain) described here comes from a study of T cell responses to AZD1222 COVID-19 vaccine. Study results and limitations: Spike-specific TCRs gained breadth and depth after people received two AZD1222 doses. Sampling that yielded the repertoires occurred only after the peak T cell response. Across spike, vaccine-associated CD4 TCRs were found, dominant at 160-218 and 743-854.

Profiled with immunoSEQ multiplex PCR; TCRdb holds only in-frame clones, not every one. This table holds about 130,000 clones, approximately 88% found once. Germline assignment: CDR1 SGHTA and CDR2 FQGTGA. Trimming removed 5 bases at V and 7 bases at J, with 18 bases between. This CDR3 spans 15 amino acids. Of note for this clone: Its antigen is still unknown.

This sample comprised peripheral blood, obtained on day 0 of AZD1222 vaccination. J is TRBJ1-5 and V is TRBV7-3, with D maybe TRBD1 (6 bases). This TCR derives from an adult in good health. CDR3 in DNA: TGTGCCAGCAGCCTCGAGGGGGGGGCGGAACAGCCCCAGCATTTT. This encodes CASSLEGGAEQPQHF.